The rows below give T cell receptor beta chains drawn from one sample of a study of post-analysis software for immune sequencing data. One entry per CDR3 protein results from TCRdb running MiXCR on the PCR reads. The repertoire holds 600,000 to 700,000 distinct CDR3 sequences, with more than 50% as singletons. Sequencing used blood. Every receptor here comes from a girl aged 2 to 9 with multiple sclerosis. The CDR3 runs from the conserved cysteine through the conserved F or W. The D gene is left open where the match is weak. Size is stated for part of the rows, as once, few or many counts, or as a class when the clone is expanded.

d_gene: .; v_gene: TRBV27; j_gene: TRBJ2-3; abundance: .; CDR3nt: TGTGCCAGCATTCTTGCAGATACGCAGTATTTT; CDR3aa: CASILADTQYF
d_gene: .; v_gene: TRBV20-1; j_gene: TRBJ2-1; abundance: .; CDR3nt: TGCAGTGCTAGAAGGGGGGGGCCCTCCTACAATGAGCAGTTCTTC; CDR3aa: CSARRGGPSYNEQFF
d_gene: TRBD2; v_gene: TRBV18; j_gene: TRBJ2-3; abundance: .; CDR3nt: TGTGCCAGCTCACTCCGGACTAGCGCCTACACAGATACGCAGTATTTT; CDR3aa: CASSLRTSAYTDTQYF
d_gene: .; v_gene: TRBV15; j_gene: TRBJ1-1; abundance: .; CDR3nt: TGTGCCACCAGCAGACCCGAAGGCCTTGAAGCTTTCTTT; CDR3aa: CATSRPEGLEAFF
d_gene: .; v_gene: TRBV29-1; j_gene: TRBJ2-1; abundance: .; CDR3nt: TGCAGCGTTGAAGGTCTCTCTAGAAGTCGACCCTACAATGAGCAGTTCTTC; CDR3aa: CSVEGLSRSRPYNEQFF
d_gene: TRBD2; v_gene: TRBV20-1; j_gene: TRBJ2-1; abundance: .; CDR3nt: TGCAGTGCTGGAGTTTACCCCGGACTAGCGGAACACAATGAGCAGTTCTTC; CDR3aa: CSAGVYPGLAEHNEQFF
d_gene: .; v_gene: TRBV7-2; j_gene: TRBJ2-3; abundance: .; CDR3nt: TGTGCCAGCAGCTTAGTCCCCCTTGGGATAGATACGCAGTATTTT; CDR3aa: CASSLVPLGIDTQYF
d_gene: .; v_gene: TRBV5-6; j_gene: TRBJ2-7; abundance: .; CDR3nt: TGTGCCAGCAGCTACCGGGGTAGTCCATTCCAGGAGCAGTACTTC; CDR3aa: CASSYRGSPFQEQYF
d_gene: .; v_gene: TRBV5-6; j_gene: TRBJ2-3; abundance: .; CDR3nt: TGTGCCAGCAGCTCGGACAGAATCGGCACAGATACGCAGTATTTT; CDR3aa: CASSSDRIGTDTQYF
d_gene: .; v_gene: TRBV7-2; j_gene: TRBJ2-6; abundance: once; CDR3nt: TGTGCCAGCAGCTTAAGTTGGCTTCGTAGCTCTGGGGCCAACGTCCTGACTTTC; CDR3aa: CASSLSWLRSSGANVLTF
d_gene: .; v_gene: TRBV7-9; j_gene: TRBJ2-7; abundance: once; CDR3nt: TGTGCCAGCAGCTTACTACCTGGGGTGACCTACGAGCAGTACTTC; CDR3aa: CASSLLPGVTYEQYF
d_gene: .; v_gene: TRBV29-1; j_gene: TRBJ2-3; abundance: .; CDR3nt: TGCAGCCTCCTCGTGGCTTCAGATACGCAGTATTTT; CDR3aa: CSLLVASDTQYF
d_gene: TRBD2; v_gene: TRBV12-3/TRBV12-4; j_gene: TRBJ2-1; abundance: .; CDR3nt: TGTGCCAGCAGGGTCACTAGCGGGGTTACGAATGAGCAGTTCTTC; CDR3aa: CASRVTSGVTNEQFF
d_gene: TRBD2; v_gene: TRBV2; j_gene: TRBJ2-1; abundance: .; CDR3nt: TGTGCCAGCAGTGGCGAACTAGCGGGACCTACCTACAATGAGCAGTTCTTC; CDR3aa: CASSGELAGPTYNEQFF
d_gene: .; v_gene: TRBV5-4; j_gene: TRBJ2-3; abundance: once; CDR3nt: TGTGCCAGCGGCTTGGGCGGGACAAGCACAGATACGCAGTATTTT; CDR3aa: CASGLGGTSTDTQYF
d_gene: TRBD1; v_gene: TRBV29-1; j_gene: TRBJ2-3; abundance: .; CDR3nt: TGCAGCGAGTCGACAGGGGGAGAAACGGATACGCAGTATTTT; CDR3aa: CSESTGGETDTQYF
d_gene: .; v_gene: TRBV7-2; j_gene: TRBJ2-2; abundance: .; CDR3nt: TGTGCCAGCAGCTTAGTAGCATACACCGGGGAGCTGTTTTTT; CDR3aa: CASSLVAYTGELFF
d_gene: TRBD1; v_gene: TRBV20-1; j_gene: TRBJ2-1; abundance: few; CDR3nt: TGCAGTGCTCCGACAGGGGTGGGCGATGAGCAGTTCTTC; CDR3aa: CSAPTGVGDEQFF
d_gene: .; v_gene: TRBV6-4; j_gene: TRBJ2-1; abundance: .; CDR3nt: TGTGCCAGCAGTGAAGAGACAACCTCCTACAATGAGCAGTTCTTC; CDR3aa: CASSEETTSYNEQFF
d_gene: .; v_gene: TRBV5-1; j_gene: TRBJ1-5; abundance: .; CDR3nt: TGCGCCAGCAGCTTGGCCATGGTTCAGCCCCAGCATTTT; CDR3aa: CASSLAMVQPQHF
d_gene: .; v_gene: TRBV20-1; j_gene: TRBJ2-5; abundance: .; CDR3nt: TGCAGTGCTGAACGCCCCGGCCAAGAGACCCAGTACTTC; CDR3aa: CSAERPGQETQYF
d_gene: TRBD2; v_gene: TRBV20-1; j_gene: TRBJ2-7; abundance: .; CDR3nt: TGCAGTGTTAGGAGACTAGCGGGAGTTGACGAGCAGTACTTC; CDR3aa: CSVRRLAGVDEQYF
d_gene: .; v_gene: TRBV6-6; j_gene: TRBJ2-1; abundance: .; CDR3nt: TGTGCCAGCAGTCAATTAGGGGGGAGGAACAATGAGCAGTTCTTC; CDR3aa: CASSQLGGRNNEQFF
d_gene: TRBD2; v_gene: TRBV9; j_gene: TRBJ2-1; abundance: few; CDR3nt: TGTGCCAGCAGCGTAACTAGCGGCCACCCGAATGAGCAGTTCTTC; CDR3aa: CASSVTSGHPNEQFF
d_gene: .; v_gene: TRBV6-6; j_gene: TRBJ2-7; abundance: .; CDR3nt: TGTGCCAGCAGTTACTCGGGTCAGACCCACTACGAGCAGTACTTC; CDR3aa: CASSYSGQTHYEQYF
d_gene: TRBD2; v_gene: TRBV2; j_gene: TRBJ2-3; abundance: few; CDR3nt: TGTGCCAGCAGGAGGGGACTAGCGGGAGGGCAAGAGCCAGATACGCAGTATTTT; CDR3aa: CASRRGLAGGQEPDTQYF
d_gene: .; v_gene: TRBV12-3/TRBV12-4; j_gene: TRBJ1-2; abundance: .; CDR3nt: TGTGCCAGCAGTTTCGAGGGCGGAGGCTACACCTTC; CDR3aa: CASSFEGGGYTF